These T cell receptor beta chains were read from a single sample in a study of T cell responses to AZD1222 COVID-19 vaccine. Using immunoSEQ multiplex PCR, the repertoire was profiled, and TCRdb retains in-frame clones only, with some absent. Of 120,000 or so clones in the sample, roughly 88% were seen once. The specimen was peripheral blood, collected on day 0 of AZD1222 vaccination. These receptors were taken from an adult in good health. CDR3s include the opening cysteine and the closing phenylalanine or tryptophan. Fields, in order: D gene, clone size, V gene, J gene, CDR3 protein, CDR3 DNA. D genes are given only for firm matches. A clone size is listed for some rows: how often the clone was seen (once, few, many), or a class if it is expanded.

>NA|NA|TRBV7-9|TRBJ2-7
CASSLDSGFGDEQYF
TGTGCCAGCAGCTTGGACTCGGGATTTGGCGACGAGCAGTACTTC
>NA|NA|TRBV14|TRBJ1-1
CASGRGALAFF
TGTGCCAGCGGGCGGGGGGCTCTAGCTTTCTTT
>NA|NA|TRBV11-3|TRBJ2-3
CASSLDMAGRIETQYF
TGTGCCAGCAGCTTAGATATGGCAGGGCGGATAGAGACGCAGTATTTT
>NA|NA|TRBV24-1|TRBJ1-2
CATSENRDHGYTF
TGTGCCACCAGTGAGAACCGGGATCATGGCTACACCTTC
>TRBD2|NA|TRBV27|TRBJ2-7
CASSLTSQRDSYEQYF
TGTGCCAGCAGTTTAACATCCCAGCGGGACTCCTACGAGCAGTACTTC
>TRBD1|NA|TRBV2|TRBJ1-4
CASSEQGGHNEKLFF
TGTGCCAGCAGTGAACAGGGGGGACACAATGAAAAACTGTTTTTT
>NA|NA|TRBV18|TRBJ1-5
CASSPNRGGSYSNQPQHF
TGTGCCAGCTCACCGAACCGTGGGGGTTCCTATAGCAATCAGCCCCAGCATTTT
>TRBD1|few|TRBV2|TRBJ1-2
CASSEGLTGSYYGYTF
TGTGCCAGCAGTGAAGGATTGACAGGGTCCTACTATGGCTACACCTTC
>NA|once|TRBV18|TRBJ2-3
CASSPSLGPTDTQYF
TGTGCCAGCTCACCGTCCCTAGGCCCCACAGATACGCAGTATTTT
>NA|NA|TRBV4-2|TRBJ2-1
CASSQDGEWGQGSFF
NA
>NA|NA|TRBV20-1|TRBJ2-5
CSASDETQYF
TGCAGTGCTAGTGACGAGACCCAGTACTTC
>NA|NA|TRBV5-4|TRBJ1-6
CASSLAPRGDNSPLHF
TGTGCCAGCAGCTTGGCGCCGAGAGGGGATAATTCACCCCTCCACTTT
>TRBD1|NA|TRBV19|TRBJ2-3
CASSIRNRGADTQYF
TGTGCCAGTAGTATTAGGAACAGGGGGGCAGATACGCAGTATTTT
>TRBD1|few|TRBV3-1/TRBV3-2|TRBJ1-2
CASRTGGGYTF
TGTGCCAGCAGGACAGGGGGTGGCTACACCTTC
>TRBD2|NA|TRBV28|TRBJ2-5
CASKGGLAGAGETQYF
TGTGCCAGCAAGGGGGGACTAGCGGGAGCGGGAGAGACCCAGTACTTC
>NA|NA|TRBV24-1|TRBJ1-2
CATSDRAYGYTF
TGTGCCACCAGTGACAGGGCCTATGGCTACACCTTC
>NA|NA|TRBV7-9|TRBJ2-1
CASSLNPVNEQFF
TGTGCCAGCAGCCTAAACCCAGTCAATGAGCAGTTCTTC
>TRBD2|NA|TRBV3-1/TRBV3-2|TRBJ2-5
CASSQEGLAGAGGQETQYF
TGTGCCAGCAGCCAAGAGGGACTAGCGGGGGCCGGGGGCCAAGAGACCCAGTACTTC
>TRBD2|NA|TRBV5-1|TRBJ2-2
CASSLRDYANTGELFF
TGCGCCAGCAGCTTAAGGGACTACGCGAACACCGGGGAGCTGTTTTTT
>NA|NA|TRBV5-1|TRBJ1-1
CASSLEVETEAFF
TGCGCCAGCAGCTTGGAAGTGGAGACTGAAGCTTTCTTT
>NA|NA|TRBV15|TRBJ2-5
CATSRDKGIQETQYF
TGTGCCACCAGCAGAGATAAGGGGATCCAAGAGACCCAGTACTTC
>NA|NA|TRBV12-3/TRBV12-4|TRBJ1-2
CASSFNTLYGYTF
TGTGCCAGCAGTTTCAACACCCTCTATGGCTACACCTTC
>NA|NA|TRBV6-5|TRBJ2-1
CASSSLANEQFF
TGTGCCAGCAGTTCACTAGCCAATGAGCAGTTCTTC
>TRBD1|NA|TRBV7-9|TRBJ2-7
CASSLGQGKTYEQYF
TGTGCCAGCAGCCTTGGACAGGGAAAGACCTACGAGCAGTACTTC
>TRBD1|once|TRBV18|TRBJ1-2
CASSTGQGRSNYGYTF
TGTGCCAGCTCAACTGGACAGGGGCGGTCTAACTATGGCTACACCTTC